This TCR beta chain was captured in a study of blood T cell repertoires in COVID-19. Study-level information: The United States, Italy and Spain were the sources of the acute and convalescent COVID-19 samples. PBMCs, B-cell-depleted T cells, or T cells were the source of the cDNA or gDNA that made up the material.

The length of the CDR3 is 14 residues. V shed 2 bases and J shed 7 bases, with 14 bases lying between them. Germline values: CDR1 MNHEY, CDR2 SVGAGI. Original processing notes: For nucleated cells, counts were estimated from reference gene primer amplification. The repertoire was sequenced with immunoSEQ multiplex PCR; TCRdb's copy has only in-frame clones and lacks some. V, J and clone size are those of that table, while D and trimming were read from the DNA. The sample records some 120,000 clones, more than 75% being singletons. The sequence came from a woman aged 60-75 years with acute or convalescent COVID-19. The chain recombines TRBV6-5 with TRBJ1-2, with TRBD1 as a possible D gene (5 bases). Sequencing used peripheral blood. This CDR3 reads CASSYMQGGGGYTF. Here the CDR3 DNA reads TGTGCCAGCAGTTACATGCAGGGAGGAGGTGGCTACACCTTC.